These T cell receptor beta chains were read from a single sample in a study of cytomegalovirus exposure and HLA in healthy donors. Only in-frame clones appear in the TCRdb table, and some are missing; sequencing was by immunoSEQ multiplex PCR. This table holds 120,000 or so clones, under 80% found once. The sequenced sample was PBMCs. These receptors were obtained from a man in his forties in good health and CMV-seropositive. CDR3s include the opening cysteine and the closing phenylalanine or tryptophan. D genes are given only for firm matches. Some rows mark clone size as missing; the rest say once, few, many or name a class of expanded clone.

j_gene: TRBJ2-3
d_gene: NA
v_gene: TRBV7-5
abundance: NA
CDR3nt: TGTGCCAGAAGTCACCATTGTCCGGGACATACTTGCACAGATACGCAGTATTTT
CDR3aa: CARSHHCPGHTCTDTQYF

j_gene: TRBJ2-3
d_gene: NA
v_gene: TRBV5-4
abundance: once
CDR3nt: TGTGCCAGCAGCTTGGCCCAGGGTAGAAGCACAGATACGCAGTATTTT
CDR3aa: CASSLAQGRSTDTQYF

j_gene: TRBJ2-1
d_gene: NA
v_gene: TRBV9
abundance: NA
CDR3nt: TGTGCCAGCAGCGCCCGAGAGAAGACCTACAATGAGCAGTTCTTC
CDR3aa: CASSAREKTYNEQFF

j_gene: TRBJ1-5
d_gene: NA
v_gene: TRBV15
abundance: NA
CDR3nt: TGTGCCACCAGCAGAGATGGGGGACAAAGAAATCAGCCCCAGCATTTT
CDR3aa: CATSRDGGQRNQPQHF

j_gene: TRBJ2-7
d_gene: TRBD1
v_gene: TRBV10-3
abundance: NA
CDR3nt: TGTGCCATCAGTCGGTCCGGGACAGGGGTTCCTAACGAGCAGTACTTC
CDR3aa: CAISRSGTGVPNEQYF

j_gene: TRBJ1-6
d_gene: TRBD1
v_gene: TRBV7-2
abundance: once
CDR3nt: TGTGCCAGCAGCATAAGGGACAGGGGTAATTCACCCCTCCACTTT
CDR3aa: CASSIRDRGNSPLHF

j_gene: TRBJ1-1
d_gene: NA
v_gene: TRBV2
abundance: NA
CDR3nt: TGTGCCAGCAATCCCCTCGACAGGAACACTGAAGCTTTCTTT
CDR3aa: CASNPLDRNTEAFF

j_gene: TRBJ2-2
d_gene: NA
v_gene: TRBV23-1
abundance: once
CDR3nt: TGCGCCAGCAGTCAAGGGGCGGGGGAGCTGTTTTTT
CDR3aa: CASSQGAGELFF

j_gene: TRBJ2-3
d_gene: TRBD2
v_gene: TRBV15
abundance: many
CDR3nt: TGTGCCACCAGCAGAGGTCAGCGGGAGGGGCGAGATACGCAGTATTTT
CDR3aa: CATSRGQREGRDTQYF

j_gene: TRBJ2-1
d_gene: TRBD2
v_gene: TRBV7-3
abundance: NA
CDR3nt: TGTGCCAGCAGCTTAGGTCCAGCGGGAAATGAGCAGTTCTTC
CDR3aa: CASSLGPAGNEQFF

j_gene: TRBJ2-6
d_gene: NA
v_gene: TRBV5-8
abundance: few
CDR3nt: TGTGCCAGCAGCTTATACAGATCTGGGGCCAACGTCCTGACTTTC
CDR3aa: CASSLYRSGANVLTF

j_gene: TRBJ1-2
d_gene: NA
v_gene: TRBV19
abundance: NA
CDR3nt: TGTGCCAGTAGTAGTGGAGCCGGGGGAGGGCCCTATGGCTACACCTTC
CDR3aa: CASSSGAGGGPYGYTF

j_gene: TRBJ2-7
d_gene: TRBD2
v_gene: TRBV4-3
abundance: NA
CDR3nt: TGCGCCAGCAGCCTCCGACTAGCGGGAGGAGGGCCCTACGAGCAGTACTTC
CDR3aa: CASSLRLAGGGPYEQYF

j_gene: TRBJ2-2
d_gene: NA
v_gene: TRBV11-2
abundance: NA
CDR3nt: TGTGCCGGGGGGGGGCCTTCACAGACTACCGGGGAGCTGTTTTTT
CDR3aa: CAGGGPSQTTGELFF

j_gene: TRBJ2-2
d_gene: TRBD2
v_gene: TRBV19
abundance: NA
CDR3nt: TGTGCCAGCGTAACTAGCGGGAGGGCCTCCGGGGAGCTGTTTTTT
CDR3aa: CASVTSGRASGELFF

j_gene: TRBJ1-5
d_gene: TRBD1
v_gene: TRBV19
abundance: NA
CDR3nt: TGTGCCAGTAGTACCGTTCAGGGGGTTTCGAATCAGCCCCAGCATTTT
CDR3aa: CASSTVQGVSNQPQHF

j_gene: TRBJ1-1
d_gene: NA
v_gene: TRBV2
abundance: NA
CDR3nt: TGTGCCAGCAGTGAAACAACTGAAGCTTTCTTT
CDR3aa: CASSETTEAFF

j_gene: TRBJ1-2
d_gene: TRBD1
v_gene: TRBV2
abundance: NA
CDR3nt: TGTGCCAGCAGTGAAGTTGACAGGGACGGCTACACCTTC
CDR3aa: CASSEVDRDGYTF

j_gene: TRBJ1-4
d_gene: TRBD1
v_gene: TRBV5-5
abundance: NA
CDR3nt: TGTGCCAGCAGCTTGGTGGCAGGGGGGAATGAAAAACTGTTTTTT
CDR3aa: CASSLVAGGNEKLFF

j_gene: TRBJ2-7
d_gene: NA
v_gene: TRBV7-2
abundance: NA
CDR3nt: TGTGCCAGCAGCTTAGCGGCAGGGAACTACGAGCAGTACTTC
CDR3aa: CASSLAAGNYEQYF

j_gene: TRBJ2-5
d_gene: TRBD2
v_gene: TRBV10-3
abundance: NA
CDR3nt: TGTGCCATCAGTGAGCCGGGGACTAGCGGGAGGGGGACCCAGTACTTC
CDR3aa: CAISEPGTSGRGTQYF

j_gene: TRBJ2-2
d_gene: NA
v_gene: TRBV19
abundance: NA
CDR3nt: TGTGCCAGTGCCCCGGTGGGCGACGGCACCGGGGAGCTGTTTTTT
CDR3aa: CASAPVGDGTGELFF

j_gene: TRBJ2-2
d_gene: TRBD2
v_gene: TRBV11-2
abundance: NA
CDR3nt: TGTGCCAGCAGCTTACTCCCTAGCGGGAGGACGAACACCGGGGAGCTGTTTTTT
CDR3aa: CASSLLPSGRTNTGELFF

j_gene: TRBJ2-7
d_gene: TRBD1
v_gene: TRBV6-1
abundance: NA
CDR3nt: TGTGCCAGCAGTGAACAAATACCGGGACAGGGGGGTGAGCAGTACTTC
CDR3aa: CASSEQIPGQGGEQYF

j_gene: TRBJ2-1
d_gene: TRBD1
v_gene: TRBV29-1
abundance: NA
CDR3nt: TGCAGCGCCGAGGACAGGGTAAATGAGCAGTTCTTC
CDR3aa: CSAEDRVNEQFF

j_gene: TRBJ2-1
d_gene: NA
v_gene: TRBV7-9
abundance: NA
CDR3nt: TGTGCCAGCAGCCTGGGCGAGAGCTCCTACAATGAGCAGTTCTTC
CDR3aa: CASSLGESSYNEQFF

j_gene: TRBJ1-1
d_gene: TRBD1
v_gene: TRBV7-9
abundance: few
CDR3nt: TGTGCCAGCAGCTTAGACCCAGGGGGCGAAGCTTTCTTT
CDR3aa: CASSLDPGGEAFF

j_gene: TRBJ2-1
d_gene: NA
v_gene: TRBV7-2
abundance: NA
CDR3nt: TGTGCCAGCAGCTTAGTAGGGTCCCTAGCCCCATATGAGCAGTTCTTC
CDR3aa: CASSLVGSLAPYEQFF

j_gene: TRBJ1-1
d_gene: NA
v_gene: TRBV30
abundance: NA
CDR3nt: TGTGCCTGGAGTGGGTCGAGCACCGAAGCTTTCTTT
CDR3aa: CAWSGSSTEAFF

j_gene: TRBJ2-3
d_gene: NA
v_gene: TRBV30
abundance: NA
CDR3nt: TGTGCCTGGAGTGTGGCCGCTCTGGGGGGTACGCAGTATTTT
CDR3aa: CAWSVAALGGTQYF

j_gene: TRBJ2-1
d_gene: NA
v_gene: TRBV19
abundance: NA
CDR3nt: TGTGCCACCACGGGCGGGTGGGACAATGAGCAGTTCTTC
CDR3aa: CATTGGWDNEQFF

j_gene: TRBJ2-7
d_gene: NA
v_gene: TRBV6-1
abundance: NA
CDR3nt: TGTGCCAGCAGTGTCTTCCAGGGTGAGCAGTACTTC
CDR3aa: CASSVFQGEQYF

j_gene: TRBJ2-3
d_gene: TRBD2
v_gene: TRBV7-3
abundance: NA
CDR3nt: TGTGCCAGCAGCTTCAGACTAGCGGGAGATACGCAGTATTTT
CDR3aa: CASSFRLAGDTQYF

j_gene: TRBJ2-7
d_gene: NA
v_gene: TRBV7-2
abundance: NA
CDR3nt: TGTGCCAGCAGCTTAAGGGTTACAGGCCACGAGCAGTACTTC
CDR3aa: CASSLRVTGHEQYF

j_gene: TRBJ2-3
d_gene: NA
v_gene: TRBV20-1
abundance: NA
CDR3nt: TGCAGTGCTAGAGATATAGATACGCAGTATTTT
CDR3aa: CSARDIDTQYF

j_gene: TRBJ1-5
d_gene: NA
v_gene: TRBV29-1
abundance: few
CDR3nt: TGCAGCCCCCTCGCGGGGCGTAACAATCAGCCCCAGCATTTT
CDR3aa: CSPLAGRNNQPQHF

j_gene: TRBJ1-1
d_gene: TRBD1
v_gene: TRBV5-4
abundance: NA
CDR3nt: TGTGCCAGCAGCGTGGGACAGCTGAACACTGAAGCTTTCTTT
CDR3aa: CASSVGQLNTEAFF

j_gene: TRBJ2-7
d_gene: NA
v_gene: TRBV11-2
abundance: NA
CDR3nt: TGTGCCAGCAGCTTAGTTCCCCCCCGGGCGGGACTCTCCTACGAGCAGTACTTC
CDR3aa: CASSLVPPRAGLSYEQYF

j_gene: TRBJ2-5
d_gene: NA
v_gene: TRBV2
abundance: once
CDR3nt: TGTGCCAGCAGTGAGAGTCGGGGTGGGGAGACCCAGTACTTC
CDR3aa: CASSESRGGETQYF

j_gene: TRBJ1-5
d_gene: TRBD1
v_gene: TRBV7-2
abundance: NA
CDR3nt: TGTGCCAGCAGCTTAAAGGGGGCCGGCAATCAGCCCCAGCATTTT
CDR3aa: CASSLKGAGNQPQHF

j_gene: TRBJ2-1
d_gene: TRBD1
v_gene: TRBV7-6
abundance: NA
CDR3nt: TGTGCCAGCAGCTTATTGGGACAGGCTTACAATGAGCAGTTCTTC
CDR3aa: CASSLLGQAYNEQFF

j_gene: TRBJ2-7
d_gene: NA
v_gene: TRBV5-4
abundance: NA
CDR3nt: TGTGCCAGCCAAGCGGAAGTAGGCGGGATGTACGAGCAGTACTTC
CDR3aa: CASQAEVGGMYEQYF

j_gene: TRBJ2-7
d_gene: NA
v_gene: TRBV19
abundance: NA
CDR3nt: TGTGCCAGTAGTACCTACCGGGGGACCTACGAGCAGTACTTC
CDR3aa: CASSTYRGTYEQYF

j_gene: TRBJ1-2
d_gene: NA
v_gene: TRBV7-9
abundance: NA
CDR3nt: TGTGCCAGCAGCTTAGATCGGGGGAACGGCTATGGCTACACCTTC
CDR3aa: CASSLDRGNGYGYTF

j_gene: TRBJ2-1
d_gene: TRBD2
v_gene: TRBV27
abundance: few
CDR3nt: TGTGCCAGCAGGCACGCTACTAGCGGGAGGGCCCGGGAGCAGTTCTTC
CDR3aa: CASRHATSGRAREQFF

j_gene: TRBJ2-2
d_gene: TRBD1
v_gene: TRBV30
abundance: NA
CDR3nt: TGTGCCTGGCTCGGGACAGGGTGGCCCGGGGAGCTGTTTTTT
CDR3aa: CAWLGTGWPGELFF

j_gene: TRBJ1-1
d_gene: NA
v_gene: TRBV7-9
abundance: few
CDR3nt: TGTGCCAGCAGCGAGAGGAGCGGGTCGAACACTGAAGCTTTCTTT
CDR3aa: CASSERSGSNTEAFF

j_gene: TRBJ2-5
d_gene: TRBD2
v_gene: TRBV15
abundance: NA
CDR3nt: TGTGCCACCAGCGGAGGACTAGCGGGGGGGCAAGAGACCCAGTACTTC
CDR3aa: CATSGGLAGGQETQYF

j_gene: TRBJ1-2
d_gene: NA
v_gene: TRBV27
abundance: NA
CDR3nt: TGTGCCAGCAGGGAGGGTAGCTATGGCTACACCTTC
CDR3aa: CASREGSYGYTF

j_gene: TRBJ2-7
d_gene: NA
v_gene: TRBV6-5
abundance: NA
CDR3nt: TGTGCCAGCAACCCAGACAGCGAGACCTACGAGCAGTACTTC
CDR3aa: CASNPDSETYEQYF

j_gene: TRBJ2-1
d_gene: TRBD1
v_gene: TRBV6-5
abundance: once
CDR3nt: TGTGCCAGCAGCAAACCGGGACAGGGATACAATGAGCAGTTCTTC
CDR3aa: CASSKPGQGYNEQFF

j_gene: TRBJ1-1
d_gene: NA
v_gene: TRBV11-2
abundance: few
CDR3nt: TGTGCCAGCAGCCCCCCCGCCAGAGGTGAAGCTTTCTTT
CDR3aa: CASSPPARGEAFF

j_gene: TRBJ2-1
d_gene: TRBD2
v_gene: TRBV4-3
abundance: once
CDR3nt: TGCGCCAGCAGCCAAGAGGTCACTAGCGCGGTATCTTACAATGAGCAGTTCTTC
CDR3aa: CASSQEVTSAVSYNEQFF

j_gene: TRBJ2-2
d_gene: NA
v_gene: TRBV27
abundance: NA
CDR3nt: TGTGCCAGCAGCCGCGGACTTTCGGTCGGGGAGCTGTTTTTT
CDR3aa: CASSRGLSVGELFF

j_gene: TRBJ2-7
d_gene: TRBD2
v_gene: TRBV5-6
abundance: NA
CDR3nt: TGTGCCAGCAGCTTGGTCCTGACTAGCGGTGCCTACGAGCAGTACTTC
CDR3aa: CASSLVLTSGAYEQYF